The source of this T cell receptor (beta chain) is a study of spatial heterogeneity in lung cancer. Study-level background: Available follow-up PBMC samples, collected a median of roughly two years post-resection, were sequenced.

Each molecule of TCR cDNA was tagged with one unique molecular identifier. TCRdb processed the 5' RACE reads anew with MiXCR; each CDR3 protein has one entry. The repertoire has about 120,000 distinct CDR3 sequences, more than 10% of them found once; the top ten carry 16%. Trimming shortened V by 4 bases and J by 9 bases, and 12 bases separated the two germline ends. The CDR3 totals 12 residues. The germline V gene has CDR1 SGHNT and CDR2 YYREEE (reference sequence). The sample's time point: blood at routine non-recurrence follow-up after resection. Whole RNA obtained from tumor, nontumor lung or frozen PBMC underwent sequencing without sorting.

The material was PBMCs, obtained at follow-up. The chain employs TRBV5-4 and TRBJ2-3; the D is unclear. This TCR came from a male donor with early-stage non-small cell lung cancer. CDR3 region: CASSTILETQYF. The CDR3 DNA reads as TGTGCCAGCAGCACCATATTGGAAACGCAGTATTTT.